This T cell receptor (beta chain) emerged from a study of cytomegalovirus exposure and HLA in healthy donors (dated by TCRdb to about 2017). Regarding the research as a whole: An earlier analysis of approximately 550 of the donors reported about 290 Gb of sequence data and approximately 110 million unique TCR beta sequences from about 200 million T cells. In a later genetic analysis, genome-wide SNP genotypes for about three fifths of the roughly 670 donors were used, and that subset was treated as a discovery cohort. The genetic ancestry cluster associated with self-reported Caucasian donors included about 81% of the approximately 400 genotyped donors. Four or five DR-DQ haplotypes were handled as single units for association and clustering because linkage in the cohort was strong. In an earlier analysis of roughly 580 of the donors, high-throughput TCR beta sequencing was used to judge whether each TCR beta V gene segment behaved as functional or pseudogenic. Across 398 genotyped donors of the cohort, an average of roughly 200,000 unique TCR beta nucleotide sequences per donor were sequenced, and 15% to 20% of those sequences were non-productive. Typing coverage varied by locus: roughly 620-640 donors for A, B, C, DRB1 and DQB1; around 560 for DQA1; around 610 for DPA1; approximately 490 for DPB1. The study profiled the T cell repertoires of hundreds of subjects by immunosequencing and related them to cytomegalovirus serostatus. Donor age, sex, ethnicity and CMV serostatus were compiled together with the repertoire data. The aim of the study was to test whether cataloging public T cell receptors could identify signatures of past pathogen exposure. To predict cytomegalovirus infection status, the study combined high-throughput TCR immunosequencing, statistical association of individual TCRs with disease status, and machine learning. Every discovery cohort repertoire had been produced on one sequencing platform. In addition to the first cohort of around 670 subjects, a separate validation cohort of 120 different subjects was used. In the later analysis, no new phenotypic data were used to find candidate immune exposures; instead, reliance was placed on TCR beta sequences and their occurrence across donors. A later analysis re-examined previously published TCR beta repertoires from more than 650 donors and added high-resolution HLA genotyping to investigate patterns of TCR occurrence. Class I and class II HLA loci were covered by the typing at four-digit resolution. An early release that covered roughly 600 HLA-typed donors contained about 300 gigabases of sequencing data and tens of millions of unique TCR sequences. The full study reports these points: According to a later genetic analysis, donors in an Asian-associated ancestry cluster had fewer N-insertions in productive TCRs than the approximately 670-donor mean. The authors suggested that the approach could potentially be generalized to other disease states and immunological phenotypes. Strong co-occurrence of HLA alleles, especially DR and DQ, made assigning TCR associations to individual alleles difficult. Three of the identified cytomegalovirus-associated TCR beta chains were confirmed in vitro to be specific for cytomegalovirus antigens. V-gene and J-gene trimming of TCR beta chains was associated with a missense DCLRE1C variant in a later genetic analysis, and the association was replicated in an independent cohort. For the cohort, immune exposure information was limited to CMV serostatus. A cluster of highly shared sequence variants was judged likely to be a technical artifact of the sequencing pipeline. The study listed approximately 150 TCR beta chains as associated with cytomegalovirus. Presence/absence analyses assumed roughly uniform sequencing depth across donors, an assumption that may not hold. In a later analysis, several top co-occurrence clusters were reported to appear linked to parvovirus B19, influenza, CMV and Epstein-Barr virus. The 87-base-pair reads could not distinguish some IMGT-functional V segments, including TRBV6-2 and TRBV6-3, so those segments were excluded. In an earlier analysis of 450 to 750 of the donors, most TCR beta V segments appeared in productive rearrangements about 90% or about 30% of the time, broadly matching IMGT annotations. Linkage disequilibrium might explain the correlated functional status among segregating V segments, but an unknown experimental factor could not be ruled out. HLA typing was unavailable for some donors at each locus, so association tests used only the typed subset. While some public TCRs were present in many individuals, most TCR sequences turned up only very rarely across donors. In a later analysis, HLA-associated TCR beta chains showed more clonal expansion and lower generation probabilities than non-associated chains that were equally common. Specific HLA alleles were associated with 16,951 TCR beta sequences at a false discovery rate of 0.05 in a later analysis. A later analysis found that TCR association rates varied across HLA loci, with DRB1 alleles showing the most associated TCRs and HLA-C alleles the fewest. In both the original and validation cohorts, the classifier was reported to diagnose cytomegalovirus status with high specificity and sensitivity. According to a later analysis, most CMV-associated TCR beta chains appeared to be HLA-restricted, and the HLA associations seemed to be driven largely by CMV exposure. A further reported finding was that TCR beta sequences accurately predicted the HLA-A and HLA-B alleles for most subjects in the first cohort. In this cohort, only TCR beta chains were sequenced, and detectable features were limited by the absence of alpha or paired-chain data. Because counts were too low, some 16 rarely observed V segments, including chromosome 9 orphons, were excluded from the earlier analysis of roughly 580 of the donors.

In total, approximately 610 healthy bone marrow donors made up the cohort. At the time of sampling, all cohort members were nominally healthy, though unrecorded immune exposures were likely present. The donor tested CMV seropositive, placing the donor among the 250 to 350 seropositive members of the cohort. A peripheral blood sample was provided by each donor, and peripheral blood mononuclear cells were used for TCR beta sequencing. Genomic DNA was extracted from the blood cell samples with the Qiagen DNeasy Blood Extraction Kit. Library generation was performed with the immunoSEQ multiplex PCR assay. For the multiplex PCR, a mixture combining 60 forward primers for TCR Vbeta segments and 13 reverse primers for TCR Jbeta segments was used. The CDR3 region of rearranged TCR beta genes was amplified from genomic DNA by a multiplex PCR assay. The amplified TCR beta libraries were sequenced on the Illumina HiSeq System as 87-base-pair reads. Processing in the source paper ran as follows. In a later analysis, tens of millions of unique TCR beta chains were counted across the approximately 640 repertoires, and roughly 11 million of these chains were shared by at least two donors. To remove PCR and sequencing errors, raw reads were error-corrected and collapsed into unique sequences using a nearest-neighbor algorithm that merged closely related sequences. CDR3 sequences were aligned to IMGT reference sequences to assign V, D and J gene segments. For a sequence to be retained, a match of at least six nucleotides was required to both a V gene segment and a J gene segment. A rearrangement counted as productive if the CDR3 had no stop codons and remained in frame with V and J, and every other rearrangement counted as non-productive. Following IMGT convention, CDR3 was defined as the stretch from the second conserved V-encoded cysteine up to the conserved J-encoded phenylalanine. The earlier analysis of a few hundred of the donors excluded any sequence lacking an unambiguous match to a single V gene segment. In an earlier analysis of a few hundred of the donors, V segments were called functional above 56.7% productive rearrangements and were called segregating when the between-donor standard deviation exceeded 5%. To diagnose cytomegalovirus status from the catalog of TCR beta chain sequences, a statistical classification framework was built. In a later analysis, V and J genes were assigned by comparing TCR nucleotide sequences against IMGT/GENE-DB human TR gene sequences. A later analysis assigned CDR3 sequences and most-parsimonious VDJ recombination scenarios with the TCRdist pipeline. In a later analysis, each TCR beta chain was defined by its CDR3 amino acid sequence together with its V-gene family, and reads lacking a unique V-gene family were excluded. In a later analysis, 450 to 600 highly shared, low-generation-probability nucleotide sequences were removed to address suspected cross-contamination and a sequencing artifact. A later analysis calculated a clonal expansion index for each public chain from normalized within-repertoire ranks of inferred template counts. A later analysis computed generation probabilities with a VDJ recombination model fitted to out-of-frame rearrangements, and checked the results against IGoR. A later analysis scored TCR-TCR, TCR-HLA and TCR-CMV co-occurrence with hypergeometric tests, applying a repertoire-size bias correction to TCR pairs. False discovery rates were estimated in a later analysis by permuting HLA or CMV assignments 20 times. In a later analysis, co-occurring TCRs were grouped using DBSCAN, and TCRdist sequence similarity was added for clustering within HLA-allele-positive subsets. Co-occurrence clustering excluded repertoires with fewer than 30,000 or more than 120,000 public chains, plus five with anomalous nucleotide sharing. This is the immuneACCESS table as TCRdb keeps it, with only in-frame sequences that have V and J called. A part of the clones is gone; compared with another copy, unresolved V genes explain less than half, and the rest is unexplained. The V and J calls and clone size were taken over from that table, and D and trimming were inferred from the DNA. The sample table lists 250,000 or so clones, over 70% of them with a count of one. Of the sample, almost 8% falls within the top ten clones.

As regards this clone: The clone's antigen remains unknown. No qualities accompany the bases; no much larger clone lies one base away.

V is pruned by 4 bases and J by 0 bases, leaving 2 bases of the junction without a gene match. CDR1 and CDR2, per the germline V gene, are MNHEY and SVGAGI. Taken from cysteine to phenylalanine, the CDR3 has 14 residues. Here the CDR3 DNA is all that survives: 42 bases in frame from base 1. The rearrangement combines TRBV6-5 with TRBJ2-7, with 8 bases in between that match TRBD1. The clonotype comes from a woman aged 60 to 75 in good health and CMV-seropositive. Specimen: PBMCs. CDR3 sequence: CASSLTGGSYEQYF. The bases are TGTGCCAGCAGTTTAACAGGGGGCTCCTACGAGCAGTACTTC.